The 20 T cell receptor beta chains reported below all come from one sample, sequenced in a study of blood T cell repertoires in COVID-19. Libraries were prepared by immunoSEQ multiplex PCR; TCRdb keeps only in-frame clonotypes and omits some of them. The table shows about 160,000 clones, with roughly 90% occurring only once. Sequencing was carried out using peripheral blood. These receptors all come from a man aged 45 to 65 with acute or convalescent COVID-19.

This clone was observed a single time. The genes are TRBV9 and TRBJ2-5, with TRBD2 matching over 10 bases. The CDR3 contains 16 residues. Germline CDR1 SGDLS, CDR2 YYNGEE. Trimming removed 0 bases from V and 4 bases from J; junction bases left unmatched: 6. CDR3 nucleotides: TGTGCCAGCAGCGTAGGGAGCGGGAGGGCCGGAGAGACCCAGTACTTC. It translates to CASSVGSGRAGETQYF.

The rearrangement joins TRBV7-6 to TRBJ2-3, with 10 bases matching TRBD1. V lost 5 bases to trimming and J lost 0 bases; unmatched junction nucleotides: 8. This CDR3 has 17 residues. Germline V lookup: CDR1 SGHVS, CDR2 FNYEAQ. Written as DNA, the CDR3 is TGTGCCAGCAGCGTACCGGGACAGGGGACGAGCACAGATACGCAGTATTTT. Amino acid sequence: CASSVPGQGTSTDTQYF.

The chain is built from TRBV27 and TRBJ2-7; D remains ambiguous. Trimming shortened V by 6 bases and J by 3 bases, and 15 bases separated the two germline ends. The CDR3 spans 14 residues. Germline CDR1 reads MNHEY; CDR2 reads SMNVEV (reference sequence). The CDR3 protein is CASSDGRNLYEQYF. As DNA, the CDR3 is TGTGCCAGCAGCGATGGGCGAAACCTCTACGAGCAGTACTTC.

The chain carries TRBV7-8 and TRBJ1-2, with 12 bases matching TRBD1. The CDR3 is made up of 18 amino acids. J gave up 6 bases and V 5 bases, and 16 bases lay outside the gene matches. Germline CDR1 SGHVS, CDR2 FQNEAQ. Here the CDR3 reads CASSRRLGQGALGDGYTF. The CDR3 nucleotides read TGTGCCAGCAGCCGGCGTTTGGGACAGGGGGCTCTTGGCGATGGCTACACCTTC.

The chain joins TRBV3-1 (or the pseudogene TRBV3-2) to TRBJ2-7, with 8 bases fitting TRBD1. The CDR3 has 15 amino acids. Germline V gene lookup returns CDR1 LGHDT and CDR2 YNNKEL (reference sequence). V lost 1 base to trimming and J lost 7 bases; unmatched junction nucleotides: 9. The CDR3 DNA sequence: TGTGCCAGCAGCCAAGGTCAGGGGGCGCGTCGGGAGCAGTACTTC. Its translation is CASSQGQGARREQYF.

The chain joins TRBV2 to TRBJ1-6; D call uncertain. CDR3 length: 15 amino acids. The V gene's germline CDR1 is SNHLY and CDR2 FYNNEI. V was clipped by 6 bases and J by 4 bases, with 13 bases between them. CDR3 sequence reads: CASSPGTQYNSPLHF. The CDR3 DNA reads as TGTGCCAGCAGCCCGGGTACCCAGTATAATTCACCCCTCCACTTT.

This sequence joins TRBV24-1 and TRBJ2-1, with 11 bases aligning to TRBD2. The CDR3 covers 13 residues. CDR1 and CDR2 from the germline V gene are KGHDR and SFDVKD. V gave up 8 bases and J gave up 6 bases; unmatched junction bases: 2. The CDR3 region is CATTGTSGNEQFF. CDR3 sequence (DNA): TGTGCCACCACCGGGACTAGCGGCAATGAGCAGTTCTTC.

The chain recombines TRBV7-2 with TRBJ2-5, with D perhaps TRBD2 (6 bases). Trimming stripped 5 bases from V and 4 bases from J, with 14 bases between. CDR1 is SGHTA and CDR2 is FQGNSA in the germline V gene. The CDR3 is made up of 14 amino acids. The CDR3 nucleotides are TGTGCCAGCAGCCCCCAGGGACTGGGAGAGACCCAGTACTTC. It translates to CASSPQGLGETQYF.

This sequence joins TRBV5-6 and TRBJ2-7, with TRBD1 matching 10 bases. Germline V CDR1 and CDR2: SGHDT, YYEEEE. CDR3 length equals 17 residues. The J segment lost 5 bases and the V segment lost 3 bases, leaving 14 bases of the junction unmatched. The chain's CDR3 is CASSSLLVGTGADEQYV. The CDR3, as DNA: TGTGCCAGCAGCTCACTGCTCGTCGGGACAGGGGCCGACGAGCAGTACGTC.

The gene calls are TRBV19 and TRBJ1-2; D is unclear. This CDR3 contains 12 residues. Germline CDR1 is LNHDA and CDR2 is SQIVND (reference sequence). V was cut by 4 bases and J by 2 bases, with 5 bases left in between. In DNA, the CDR3 is TGTGCCAGTAGTACCAGGAACTATGGCTACACCTTC. It translates to CASSTRNYGYTF. Drawing the rest from reference TRBV19 and TRBJ1-2, the complete variable domain is DGGITQSPKYLFRKEGQNVTLSCEQNLNHDAMYWYRQDPGQGLRLIYYSQIVNDFQKGDIAEGYSVSREKKESFPLTVTSAQKNPTAFYLCASSTRNYGYTFGSGTRLTVV.

V and J are TRBV19 and TRBJ2-5; tentative D call: TRBD2 (6 bases). Deletions cut 2 bases from V and 0 bases from J, with 19 bases between. Per the germline V gene, CDR1 is LNHDA and CDR2 is SQIVND (reference sequence). The CDR3 runs to 18 residues. The CDR3 loop is CASSIKWLGGPHQETQYF. In DNA form, the CDR3 reads TGTGCCAGTAGTATAAAGTGGTTGGGAGGTCCCCACCAAGAGACCCAGTACTTC.

The J gene is TRBJ2-1, the V gene TRBV9, with 8 nucleotides matching TRBD2. Per germline, CDR1 SGDLS and CDR2 YYNGEE. V lost 0 bases, J lost 4 bases, and 3 bases stayed unmatched. The length of the CDR3 is 15 residues. As DNA, the CDR3 is TGTGCCAGCAGCGTAGTTAGCGGGGCGTACAATGAGCAGTTCTTC. Protein product: CASSVVSGAYNEQFF.

The chain is built from TRBV5-1 and TRBJ2-3, with 13 bases fitting TRBD2. Germline lookup yields CDR1 SGHRS and CDR2 YFSETQ. This CDR3 has 15 amino acids. Germline trimming cut 5 bases from V and 8 bases from J; bases unmatched to any gene: 8. Here the CDR3 reads CASRQTSGRAVTQYF. In DNA, the CDR3 is TGCGCCAGCAGACAAACTAGCGGGAGGGCCGTTACGCAGTATTTT.

The table lists this clone with a count of one. This rearrangement joins TRBV30 to TRBJ2-7; a possible D gene is TRBD2 (6 bases). V was cut by 4 bases and J by 4 bases, with 20 bases left in between. The germline V gene encodes CDR1 GTSNPN and CDR2 SVGIG (reference sequence). The CDR3 loop spans 15 amino acids. CDR3: CAWKSSVRGPYEQYF. DNA for the CDR3: TGTGCCTGGAAATCTTCTGTGCGGGGCCCTTACGAGCAGTACTTC. The full variable domain, its missing parts supplied by reference TRBV30 and TRBJ2-7, is SQTIHQWPATLVQPVGSPLSLECTVEGTSNPNLYWYRQAAGRGLQLLFYSVGIGQISSEVPQNLSASRPQDRQFILSSKKLLLSDSGFYLCAWKSSVRGPYEQYFGPGTRLTVT.

In its sample, this clone was seen once. V and J are TRBV9 and TRBJ2-5; 8 nucleotides match TRBD2. The CDR3 is 14 amino acids. Germline V gives CDR1 SGDLS, CDR2 YYNGEE. The trim removed 3 bases at V and 5 bases at J, leaving 6 bases unmatched. CDR3 region: CASSGPGLGETQYF. CDR3 DNA sequence: TGTGCCAGCAGCGGCCCGGGACTAGGGGAGACCCAGTACTTC.

This chain uses TRBV30 with TRBJ1-3; possibly TRBD1 for D (5 bases). Between the trimmed V and J ends, which lost 1 base and 3 bases, there was a span of 7 bases. From germline, CDR1 is GTSNPN and CDR2 SVGIG (reference sequence). There are 13 residues in the CDR3. CDR3 in DNA: TGTGCCTGGAGTGGGGGCTATGGAAACACCATATATTTT. It yields the protein CAWSGGYGNTIYF.

The DNA for the CDR3 is TGCGCCAGCAGCTTGGGACAGGGGAGCACAGATACGCAGTATTTT. It encodes CASSLGQGSTDTQYF. This chain connects TRBV5-1 to TRBJ2-3; 8 bases are shared with TRBD1. Germline-derived CDR1 and CDR2 are SGHRS and YFSETQ. The CDR3 loop spans 15 amino acids. The J segment lost 0 bases and the V segment lost 0 bases, leaving 0 bases of the junction unmatched.

The V and J genes are TRBV28 and TRBJ2-3; tentative D call: TRBD1 (6 bases). CDR3 length: 14 residues. The ends were cut back, 6 bases at V and 6 bases at J, with 16 bases in the middle. CDR1 is MDHEN, CDR2 SYDVKM, per germline. The CDR3 bases are TGTGCCAGCAGGACGCAGGGGCAATGGGATACGCAGTATTTT. Protein sequence: CASRTQGQWDTQYF.

The chain carries TRBV19 and TRBJ2-2; TRBD2 aligns across 9 bases. The ends lost 3 bases at V and 8 bases at J; junction bases unmatched: 7. Germline CDR1 reads LNHDA; CDR2 reads SQIVND (reference sequence). The CDR3 length is 15 residues. The CDR3 here is CASSMLLAGGGELFF. In nucleotides, the CDR3 is TGTGCCAGTAGTATGCTACTAGCGGGCGGTGGGGAGCTGTTTTTT.

CDR3 DNA sequence: TGTGCCAGCAGCTCGATGGGGAGGGGATATGGCTATGGCTACACCTTC. Translated, it gives CASSSMGRGYGYGYTF. This chain uses TRBV7-9 with TRBJ1-2; tentatively, D is TRBD1 (5 bases). Trimming removed 4 bases at V and 4 bases at J, with 19 bases between. The germline CDR1 and CDR2 sequences are SEHNR and FQNEAQ (reference sequence). The CDR3 runs to 16 residues.